This TCR beta chain was observed in a study of blood T cells in healthy people across ages (dated by TCRdb to between 2015 and 2017). A note on the overall study: In model experiments, roughly one uniquely barcoded TCR beta cDNA molecule per two T cells was captured by template switching. For two donors (one aged 18 to 30 and one aged 80 or older), the study analyzed two additional independent replicas of 1 million unique cDNA reads from the same blood draw. The donors were divided into four age groups: young (average around 16 years), middle-aged (approximately 39), aged (62) and long-lived (about 80). Using deep sequencing normalized with unique cDNA molecular identifiers, the study measured how TCR beta repertoire diversity changes with age. To avoid experimental bias, donors of different ages were distributed randomly across sequencing lanes.

Details on this clonotype: The target of this receptor is not known. Base qualities were left out, and no much larger clone turns up one base away.

Donors were 30 to 45 systemically healthy Caucasian individuals from Russia aged roughly 6 to 90 years. Each donor gave around 9.9 milliliters of peripheral blood, collected into EDTA-treated Vacutainer tubes. Ficoll-Paque density-gradient centrifugation was used to isolate PBMCs, with at least 6 million per sample. Trizol reagent was used to extract total RNA from PBMCs, with at least 5 micrograms per sample. Naive CD45RAhigh/CD27high T cell percentages were measured by flow cytometry on a PBMC aliquot from every donor. Overall study results and their limits: The long-lived group showed more naive CD4+ T cells, fewer expanded clones and increased TCR diversity than the aged group, suggesting age selection. Donor CMV infection status was unknown, potentially confounding age-related changes in expanded clonotypes. Estimates of total diversity based on one million sequenced T cells were considered lower bounds and underestimates. Since profiling was done on bulk unsorted PBMCs, naive and antigen-experienced compartments could not be conclusively compared. There was a strong correlation between observed TCR beta diversity and the percentage of naive T cells measured by flow cytometry. As age increased, observed TCR beta diversity per million T cells dropped in a roughly linear way, and a significant reduction was already evident by age around 41.

The germline V gene (reference sequence) supplies CDR1 DFQATT and CDR2 SNEGSKA. The CDR3, cysteine through phenylalanine, is 13 amino acids long. Of all the DNA, just the CDR3 is kept, 39 bases in frame from base 1. The library was produced with 5' RACE. The sequencing machine was an Illumina HiSeq 2500. A second roughly 6 to 12 cycle PCR used a sample-barcoded 5' primer and a J-beta primer mix. A unique molecular identifier was introduced onto each TCR beta cDNA molecule by a template-switch 5' adaptor carrying 12 random nucleotides. Each sample yielded at least 2.5 million CDR3-containing paired-end reads. First-strand cDNA synthesis was performed from all RNA using the Mint cDNA synthesis kit, with priming by a TRBC-specific oligonucleotide. Following uracil-DNA glycosylase treatment, all cDNA underwent a first 18-cycle PCR with the universal primers M1SS and BC2_uni_R. The paper's data handling went like this. For normalization, 1 million high-quality reads were randomly selected from each sample, with every read carrying a distinct molecular identifier. Instead of being binned into consensus sequences, reads that shared molecular identifiers were thrown out. MiTCR, run with a Q25 quality threshold and the strictest error-elimination algorithm, handled CDR3 identification, clonotype clustering and error correction. A nonparametric unseen species model using Euler transformation provided a lower-bound estimate of total TCR beta diversity. The public reads were reprocessed in TCRdb via fastp at Q25 and MiXCR, keeping in-frame beta chains. Records with the same CDR3 protein are collapsed into one entry carrying the most frequent genes and DNA. The V and J calls and clone size come from TCRdb's table, not from the authors' own analysis. The sample data list 800,000 to 900,000 distinct CDR3 sequences, and around 68% of these were observed just once. The ten largest clones capture about a quarter of the sample.

The sequencing sample was made of blood. The receptor's source is a man under 40 in good health. Here the chain combines TRBV20-1 and TRBJ2-4; the D region is possibly TRBD1 or TRBD2, each matching across 5 bases. The tail of the sequence fits TRBJ2-7 better, so the J call may be wrong. The CDR3 here reads CSARALGVYEQYF. The DNA is TGCAGTGCTAGGGCCCTGGGGGTTTACGAGCAGTACTTC.